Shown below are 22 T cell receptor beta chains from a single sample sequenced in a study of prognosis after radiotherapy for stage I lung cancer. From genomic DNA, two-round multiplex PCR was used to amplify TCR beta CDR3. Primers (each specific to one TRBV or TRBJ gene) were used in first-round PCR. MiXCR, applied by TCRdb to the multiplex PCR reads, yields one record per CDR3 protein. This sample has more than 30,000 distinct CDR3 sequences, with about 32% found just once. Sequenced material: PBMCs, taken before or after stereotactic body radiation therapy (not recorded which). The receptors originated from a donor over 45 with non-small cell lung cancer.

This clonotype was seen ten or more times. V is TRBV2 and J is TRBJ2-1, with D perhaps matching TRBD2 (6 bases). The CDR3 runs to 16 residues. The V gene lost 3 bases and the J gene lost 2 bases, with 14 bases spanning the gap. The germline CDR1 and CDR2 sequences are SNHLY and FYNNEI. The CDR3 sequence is CASSEEGSPPYNEQFF. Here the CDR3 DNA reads TGTGCCAGCAGTGAGGAGGGGTCTCCCCCCTACAATGAGCAGTTCTTC.

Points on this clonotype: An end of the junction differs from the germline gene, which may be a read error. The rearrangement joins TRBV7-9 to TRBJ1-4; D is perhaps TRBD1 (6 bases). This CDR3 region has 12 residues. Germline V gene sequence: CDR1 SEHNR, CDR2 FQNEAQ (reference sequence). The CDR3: CAISLQGLGLFF. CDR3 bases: TGTGCCATCAGCTTACAGGGTCTGGGCCTGTTTTTT.

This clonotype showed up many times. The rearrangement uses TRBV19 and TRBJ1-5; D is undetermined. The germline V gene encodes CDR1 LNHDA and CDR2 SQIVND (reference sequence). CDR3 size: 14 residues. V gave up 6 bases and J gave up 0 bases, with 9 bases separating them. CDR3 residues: CASRGANSNQPQHF. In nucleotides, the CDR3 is TGTGCCAGTAGGGGCGCCAATAGCAATCAGCCCCAGCATTTT.

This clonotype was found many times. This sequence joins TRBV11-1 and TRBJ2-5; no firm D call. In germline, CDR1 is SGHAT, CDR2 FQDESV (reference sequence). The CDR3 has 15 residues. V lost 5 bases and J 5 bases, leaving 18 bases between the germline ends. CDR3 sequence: CASSPSPVLGETQYF. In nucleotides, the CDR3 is TGTGCCAGCAGCCCAAGCCCCGTCCTGGGGGAGACCCAGTACTTC. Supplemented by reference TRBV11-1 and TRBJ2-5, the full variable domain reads EAEVAQSPRYKITEKSQAVAFWCDPISGHATLYWYRQILGQGPELLVQFQDESVVDDSQLPKDRFSAERLKGVDSTLKIQPAELGDSAMYLCASSPSPVLGETQYFGPGTRLLVL.

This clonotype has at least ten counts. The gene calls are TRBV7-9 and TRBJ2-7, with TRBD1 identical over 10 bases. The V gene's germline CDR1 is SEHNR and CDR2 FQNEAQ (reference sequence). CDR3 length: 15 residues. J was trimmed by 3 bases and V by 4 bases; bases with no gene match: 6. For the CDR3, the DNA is TGTGCCAGCAGCTCCCGGGACAGGGGAGTCTACGAGCAGTACTTC. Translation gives CASSSRDRGVYEQYF. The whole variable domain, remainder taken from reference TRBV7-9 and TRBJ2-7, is DTGVSQNPRHKITKRGQNVTFRCDPISEHNRLYWYRQTLGQGPEFLTYFQNEAQLEKSRLLSDRFSAERPKGSFSTLEIQRTEQGDSAMYLCASSSRDRGVYEQYFGPGTRLTVT.

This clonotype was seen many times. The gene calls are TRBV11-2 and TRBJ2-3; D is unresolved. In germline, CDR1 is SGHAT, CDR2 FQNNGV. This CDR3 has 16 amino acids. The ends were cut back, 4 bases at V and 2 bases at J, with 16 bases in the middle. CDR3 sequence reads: CASSSPPAENTDTQYF. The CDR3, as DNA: TGTGCCAGCAGCTCACCCCCCGCGGAGAACACAGATACGCAGTATTTT.

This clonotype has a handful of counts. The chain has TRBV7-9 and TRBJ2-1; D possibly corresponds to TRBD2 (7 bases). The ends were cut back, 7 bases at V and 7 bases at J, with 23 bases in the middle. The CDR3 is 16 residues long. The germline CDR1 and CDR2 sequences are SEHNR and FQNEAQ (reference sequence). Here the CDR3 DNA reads TGTGCCAGCACCCATAGGGGGAGGGGGTTAAGGAATGAGCAGTTCTTC. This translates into CASTHRGRGLRNEQFF. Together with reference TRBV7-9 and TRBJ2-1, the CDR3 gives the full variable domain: DTGVSQNPRHKITKRGQNVTFRCDPISEHNRLYWYRQTLGQGPEFLTYFQNEAQLEKSRLLSDRFSAERPKGSFSTLEIQRTEQGDSAMYLCASTHRGRGLRNEQFFGPGTRLTVL.

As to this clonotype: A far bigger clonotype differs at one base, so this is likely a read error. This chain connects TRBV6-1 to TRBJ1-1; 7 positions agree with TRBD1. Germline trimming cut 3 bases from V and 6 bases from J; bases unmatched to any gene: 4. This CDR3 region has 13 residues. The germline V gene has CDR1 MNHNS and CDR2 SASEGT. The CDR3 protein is CASSDRGAAEAFF. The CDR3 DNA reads TGTGCCAGCAGTGACAGGGGGGCGGCTGAAGCTTTCTTT.

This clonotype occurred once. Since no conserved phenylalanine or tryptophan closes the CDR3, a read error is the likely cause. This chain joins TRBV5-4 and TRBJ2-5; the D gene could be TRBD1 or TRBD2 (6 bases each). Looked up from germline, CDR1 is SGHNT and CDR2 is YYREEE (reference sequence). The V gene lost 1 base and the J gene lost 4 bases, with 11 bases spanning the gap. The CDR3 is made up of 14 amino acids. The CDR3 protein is CASSLSGGGETQYL. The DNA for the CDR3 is TGTGCCAGCAGCTTGAGCGGAGGGGGAGAGACCCAGTACTTA.

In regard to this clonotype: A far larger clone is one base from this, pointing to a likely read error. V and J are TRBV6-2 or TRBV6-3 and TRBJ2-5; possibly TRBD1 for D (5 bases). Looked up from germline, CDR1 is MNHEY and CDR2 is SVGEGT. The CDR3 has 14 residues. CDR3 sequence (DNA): TGTGCCAGCATCGCCAACAGGTACCAAGAGTCCCAGTACTTC. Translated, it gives CASIANRYQESQYF.

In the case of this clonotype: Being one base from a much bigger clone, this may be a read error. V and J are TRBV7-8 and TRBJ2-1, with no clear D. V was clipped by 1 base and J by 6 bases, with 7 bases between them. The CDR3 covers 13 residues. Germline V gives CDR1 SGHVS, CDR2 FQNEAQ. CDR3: CASSLVLVNEQFF. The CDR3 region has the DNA TGTGCCAGCAGCTTAGTTTTAGTCAATGAGCAGTTCTTC.

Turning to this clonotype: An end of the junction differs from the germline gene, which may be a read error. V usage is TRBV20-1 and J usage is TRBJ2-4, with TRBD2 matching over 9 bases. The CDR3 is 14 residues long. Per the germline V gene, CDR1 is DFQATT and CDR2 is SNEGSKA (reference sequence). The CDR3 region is CSAPMGLAKNIHYF. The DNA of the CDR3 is TGCAGTGCCCCCATGGGACTAGCCAAAAACATTCATTACTTC.

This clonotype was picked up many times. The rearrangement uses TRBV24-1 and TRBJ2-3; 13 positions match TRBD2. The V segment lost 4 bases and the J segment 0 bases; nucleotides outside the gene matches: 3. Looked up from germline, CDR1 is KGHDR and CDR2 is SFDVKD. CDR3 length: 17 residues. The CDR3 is CATSEGLAGPSTDTQYF. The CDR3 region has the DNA TGTGCCACCAGTGAGGGACTAGCGGGGCCTAGCACAGATACGCAGTATTTT.

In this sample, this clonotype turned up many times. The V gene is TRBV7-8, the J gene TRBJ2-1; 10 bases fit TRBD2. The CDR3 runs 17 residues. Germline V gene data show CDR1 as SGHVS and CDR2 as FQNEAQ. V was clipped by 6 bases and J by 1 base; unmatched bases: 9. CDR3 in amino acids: CASRPTRTSGSYNEQFF. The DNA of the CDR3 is TGTGCCAGCAGACCTACGAGGACTAGCGGATCCTACAATGAGCAGTTCTTC.

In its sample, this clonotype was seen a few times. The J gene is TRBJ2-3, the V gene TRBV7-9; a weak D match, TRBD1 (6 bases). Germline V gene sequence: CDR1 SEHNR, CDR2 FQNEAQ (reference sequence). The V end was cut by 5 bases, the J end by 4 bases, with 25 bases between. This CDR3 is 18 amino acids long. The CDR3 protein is CASSQRTPNRAVPDTQYF. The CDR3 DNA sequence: TGTGCCAGCAGCCAACGAACGCCGAACAGGGCGGTGCCAGATACGCAGTATTTT.

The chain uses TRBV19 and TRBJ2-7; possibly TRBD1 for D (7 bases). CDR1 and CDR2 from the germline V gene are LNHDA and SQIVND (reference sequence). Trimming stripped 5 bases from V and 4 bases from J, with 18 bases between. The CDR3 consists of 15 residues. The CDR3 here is CASSRQGGAVYEQYF. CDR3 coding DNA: TGTGCCAGTAGTCGCCAGGGGGGAGCGGTGTACGAGCAGTACTTC.

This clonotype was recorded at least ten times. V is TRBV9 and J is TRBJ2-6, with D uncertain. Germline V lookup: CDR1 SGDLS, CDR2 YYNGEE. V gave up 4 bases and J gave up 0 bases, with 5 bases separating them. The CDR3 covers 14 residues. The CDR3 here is CASSHSSGANVLTF. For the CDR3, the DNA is TGTGCCAGCAGCCACAGCTCTGGGGCCAACGTCCTGACTTTC.

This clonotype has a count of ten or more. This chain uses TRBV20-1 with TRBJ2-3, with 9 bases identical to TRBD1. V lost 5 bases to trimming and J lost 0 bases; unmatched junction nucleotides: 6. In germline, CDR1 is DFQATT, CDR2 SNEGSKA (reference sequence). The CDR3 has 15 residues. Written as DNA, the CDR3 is TGCAGTGCTCCCGAGACAGGGGGAAGCACAGATACGCAGTATTTT. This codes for CSAPETGGSTDTQYF.

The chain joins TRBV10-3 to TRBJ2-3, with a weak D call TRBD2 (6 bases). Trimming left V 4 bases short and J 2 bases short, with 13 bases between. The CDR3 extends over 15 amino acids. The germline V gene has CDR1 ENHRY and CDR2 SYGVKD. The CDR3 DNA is TGTGCCATCAGTGCGGGCGGCGGGGACACAGATACGCAGTATTTT. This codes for CAISAGGGDTDTQYF.

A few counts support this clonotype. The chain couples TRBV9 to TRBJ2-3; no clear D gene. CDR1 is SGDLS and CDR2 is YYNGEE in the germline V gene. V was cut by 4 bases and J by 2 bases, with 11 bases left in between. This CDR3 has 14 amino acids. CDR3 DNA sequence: TGTGCCAGCAGCCTACGATGGGACACAGATACGCAGTATTTT. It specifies CASSLRWDTDTQYF.

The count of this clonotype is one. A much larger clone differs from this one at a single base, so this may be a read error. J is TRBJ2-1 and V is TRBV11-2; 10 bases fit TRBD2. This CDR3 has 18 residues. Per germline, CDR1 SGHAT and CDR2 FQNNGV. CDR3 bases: TGTGCCAGCGGCTTAGATCATGCACTAGCGGGAATGGAAAATGAGCAGTTCTTC. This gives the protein CASGLDHALAGMENEQFF.

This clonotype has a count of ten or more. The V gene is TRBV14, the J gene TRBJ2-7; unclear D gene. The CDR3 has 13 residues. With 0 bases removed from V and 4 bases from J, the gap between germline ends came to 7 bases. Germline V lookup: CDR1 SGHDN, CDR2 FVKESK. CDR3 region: CASSQDLGYEQYF. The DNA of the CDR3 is TGTGCCAGCAGCCAAGATTTGGGGTACGAGCAGTACTTC.